The T cell receptor beta chain described here comes from a study of shared clonotypes between healthy human individuals. Repertoires were generated with immunoSEQ multiplex PCR, while TCRdb's copy carries only in-frame clones and drops some. Of approximately 1,500,000 clones listed, 98% are singletons. The germline V gene encodes CDR1 MGHDK and CDR2 SYGVNS. V dropped 8 bases and J dropped 0 bases, with 5 bases sitting between them. The CDR3 runs 12 residues. The V gene is TRBV25-1, the J gene TRBJ1-3; no clear D. Sequencing was performed on naive CD4+ T cells sorted from blood. Subset of the sample: CD45RA+ positively selected. This sequence originates from a young man in good health. CDR3 protein: CASSFSGNTIYF. In nucleotides, the CDR3 is TGTGCCAGCTCCTTCTCTGGAAACACCATATATTTT.